The 29 T cell receptor beta chains below come from one sample, sequenced in a study of blood T cell repertoires in COVID-19. The data were produced by immunoSEQ multiplex PCR, yet TCRdb's version contains in-frame clones alone and is incomplete. The top ten clones hold less than 0.75% of a sample with fewer than 450,000 clones, 90% of them seen once. The sample taken for sequencing was PBMCs or T cells enriched from blood (not recorded which). The receptors were sampled from a young man who had recovered from COVID-19.

The table lists this clone with many counts. The V call is TRBV5-6, the J call TRBJ1-1; 10 positions agree with TRBD1. Trimming removed 4 bases from V and 4 bases from J; junction bases left unmatched: 4. The CDR3 is 14 residues long. The germline gives CDR1 SGHDT, CDR2 YYEEEE. The CDR3 protein is CASSRDRGSTEAFF. In DNA form, the CDR3 reads TGTGCCAGCAGCCGGGACAGGGGATCCACTGAAGCTTTCTTT.

The chain's CDR3 is CASSPRTSGAGTQYF. DNA of the CDR3: TGTGCCAGCAGTCCCCGTACTAGCGGCGCGGGGACCCAGTACTTC. V and J are TRBV2 and TRBJ2-5; 8 bases are shared with TRBD2. This CDR3 region has 15 residues. Trimming cost V 5 bases and J 7 bases; bases outside gene matches: 12. The germline CDR1 and CDR2 sequences are SNHLY and FYNNEI.

The rearrangement uses TRBV6-5 and TRBJ1-1, with D unclear. V gave up 8 bases and J gave up 0 bases, with 10 bases separating them. Germline V lookup: CDR1 MNHEY, CDR2 SVGAGI. This CDR3 has 13 amino acids. CDR3 amino acids: CASWQALNTEAFF. The DNA for the CDR3 is TGTGCCAGCTGGCAGGCCTTGAACACTGAAGCTTTCTTT.

This chain joins TRBV6-1 and TRBJ1-4; D is perhaps TRBD1 (5 bases). This CDR3 is built from 15 residues. Trimming removed 2 bases from V and 4 bases from J, with 11 bases in between. The V gene's germline CDR1 is MNHNS and CDR2 SASEGT. CDR3 protein: CASSEQQGFNEKLFF. The DNA of the CDR3 is TGTGCCAGCAGTGAACAGCAGGGCTTTAATGAAAAACTGTTTTTT.

This chain uses TRBV7-2 with TRBJ2-7; 7 positions match TRBD2. Trimming at V came to 1 base and at J to 3 bases, leaving 6 bases not matched to a gene. Germline CDR1 and CDR2: SGHTA and FQGNSA. There are 15 residues in the CDR3. The CDR3 loop is CASSLELAINYEQYF. In nucleotides, the CDR3 is TGTGCCAGCAGCTTAGAACTAGCGATAAACTACGAGCAGTACTTC.

This clone was detected once. CDR3 protein: CASSLAGGGGYGYTF. CDR3 coding DNA: TGTGCCAGCAGCTTGGCCGGGGGAGGGGGATATGGCTACACCTTC. This chain connects TRBV5-4 to TRBJ1-2, with TRBD1 as a possible D gene (6 bases). Trimming removed 0 bases from V and 5 bases from J, with 14 bases in between. Germline V CDR1 and CDR2: SGHNT, YYREEE (reference sequence). The CDR3 is made up of 15 amino acids.

The J gene is TRBJ1-2, the V gene TRBV28; no reliable D call. V was clipped by 1 base and J by 6 bases, with 9 bases between them. The CDR3 sequence is 13 residues long. The germline V gene encodes CDR1 MDHEN and CDR2 SYDVKM. Here the CDR3 reads CASSLFGEDGYTF. In nucleotides, the CDR3 is TGTGCCAGCAGTTTATTCGGGGAGGATGGCTACACCTTC.

This chain joins TRBV6-5 and TRBJ2-1, with D unresolved. V was clipped by 7 bases and J by 0 bases, with 10 bases between them. Germline CDR1 is MNHEY and CDR2 is SVGAGI. The CDR3 is 14 amino acids. The CDR3 here is CASTPPGSYNEQFF. The CDR3 DNA follows: TGTGCCAGCACCCCCCCCGGCTCCTACAATGAGCAGTTCTTC.

The chain links TRBV7-9 to TRBJ1-1, with D perhaps matching TRBD1 (5 bases). The CDR3 covers 16 residues. Trimming removed 5 bases at V and 1 base at J, with 17 bases between. Germline CDR1 reads SEHNR; CDR2 reads FQNEAQ (reference sequence). CDR3 nucleotide sequence: TGTGCCAGCAGCCTGGGGCCGGCGGGAGAGAACACTGAAGCTTTCTTT. This encodes CASSLGPAGENTEAFF.

Points on this clone: No DNA is shown, since the ends of the CDR3 on it are uncertain; the CDR3 is the one TCRdb lists. The rearrangement uses TRBV21-1 and TRBJ1-1; TRBD1 reflects the table's D call only, with no check against the DNA. TRBV21-1 is a recognized pseudogene. Counting both end residues, the CDR3 totals 15 amino acids. CDR3 protein: CASSKVGRGNTEAFF.

The chain links TRBV10-3 to TRBJ1-6; D perhaps matches TRBD1 (5 bases). The CDR3 runs to 14 residues. With 8 bases removed from V and 5 bases from J, the gap between germline ends came to 13 bases. Germline V gene lookup returns CDR1 ENHRY and CDR2 SYGVKD. DNA for the CDR3: TGTGCCATCTCGCCGGCAGGGAATAATTCACCCCTCCACTTT. Translating gives CAISPAGNNSPLHF.

This chain links TRBV19 with TRBJ1-1, with 7 bases fitting TRBD1. The CDR3 is 17 amino acids. Germline CDR1 is LNHDA and CDR2 is SQIVND (reference sequence). V was clipped by 4 bases and J by 5 bases; unmatched bases: 16. The CDR3 loop reads CASSKGGRAESETEAFF. The CDR3, as DNA: TGTGCCAGTAGTAAAGGGGGCAGGGCCGAAAGTGAGACTGAAGCTTTCTTT.

J is TRBJ2-3 and V is TRBV9; D is uncertain. The CDR3 contains 15 residues. V shed 0 bases and J shed 3 bases, with 11 bases lying between them. CDR1 is SGDLS, CDR2 YYNGEE, per germline. CDR3 residues: CASSVAVSWTDTQYF. The CDR3 region has the DNA TGTGCCAGCAGCGTAGCGGTTTCCTGGACAGATACGCAGTATTTT.

V and J are TRBV4-1 and TRBJ2-5; 12 nucleotides match TRBD2. The V gene's germline CDR1 is MGHRA and CDR2 YSYEKL. Trimming took 1 base from V and 2 from J; bases not matched to a gene: 5. CDR3 length equals 17 residues. CDR3 coding DNA: TGCGCCAGCAGCCAAGCAGTTCTAGCGGGGGGGCAAGAGACCCAGTACTTC. It specifies CASSQAVLAGGQETQYF.

The chain links TRBV7-8 to TRBJ1-5; weak D call: TRBD1 (5 bases). Trimming took off 5 bases at V and 0 bases at J, with 14 bases between the two ends. The CDR3 is 16 amino acids. The germline V gene has CDR1 SGHVS and CDR2 FQNEAQ. Written as DNA, the CDR3 is TGTGCCAGCAGCCCTTCCGACAGTTATAGCAATCAGCCCCAGCATTTT. Protein sequence: CASSPSDSYSNQPQHF.

The chain combines TRBV4-1 with TRBJ2-7; a weak D match, TRBD2 (5 bases). V was clipped by 1 base and J by 3 bases, with 13 bases between them. Germline V gives CDR1 MGHRA, CDR2 YSYEKL. The CDR3 contains 15 residues. In DNA, the CDR3 is TGCGCCAGCAGCCAAGCATCGGGGAACCTCTACGAGCAGTACTTC. Amino acid sequence: CASSQASGNLYEQYF.

V gene TRBV19 combines with J gene TRBJ1-1, with D possibly being TRBD1 (6 bases). This CDR3 spans 14 amino acids. The V gene's germline CDR1 is LNHDA and CDR2 SQIVND (reference sequence). V lost 7 bases and J lost 2, with 14 bases in between. CDR3 in amino acids: CASNRQATNTEAFF. Written as DNA, the CDR3 is TGTGCCAGTAATCGACAGGCCACCAACACTGAAGCTTTCTTT.

The chain joins TRBV28 to TRBJ1-3, with D perhaps TRBD1 (5 bases). V lost 7 bases to trimming and J lost 0 bases, with 13 bases between them. There are 15 residues in the CDR3. Germline V gene data show CDR1 as MDHEN and CDR2 as SYDVKM. The DNA of the CDR3 is TGTGCCAGCATAGAAGCGGGGGACTCTGGAAACACCATATATTTT. Translated: CASIEAGDSGNTIYF.

V is TRBV29-1 and J is TRBJ1-5; 11 positions match TRBD1. V lost 6 bases to trimming and J lost 4 bases; unmatched junction nucleotides: 2. CDR3 length: 13 residues. Germline V CDR1 and CDR2: SQVTM, ANQGSEA. The CDR3 region is CSVRDRGNQPQHF. CDR3 DNA: TGCAGCGTAAGGGACAGGGGGAATCAGCCCCAGCATTTT.

This chain connects TRBV4-1 to TRBJ2-7; TRBD2 agrees at 10 bases. Per germline, CDR1 MGHRA and CDR2 YSYEKL. After removal of 1 base from V and 4 bases from J, the junction contained 4 bases not matched to a gene. The CDR3 consists of 15 residues. This chain's CDR3 is CASSQVELAGYEQYF. For the CDR3, the DNA is TGCGCCAGCAGCCAAGTGGAACTAGCGGGGTACGAGCAGTACTTC.

The chain joins TRBV2 to TRBJ2-1, with D hard to call. Trimming removed 4 bases at V and 5 bases at J, with 12 bases between. Germline-derived CDR1 and CDR2 are SNHLY and FYNNEI. The CDR3 extends over 14 amino acids. Here the CDR3 reads CASSAVLTNNEQFF. The CDR3 nucleotides are TGTGCCAGCAGTGCTGTATTAACAAACAATGAGCAGTTCTTC. Supplemented by reference TRBV2 and TRBJ2-1, the full variable domain reads EPEVTQTPSHQVTQMGQEVILRCVPISNHLYFYWYRQILGQKVEFLVSFYNNEISEKSEIFDDQFSVERPDGSNFTLKIRSTKLEDSAMYFCASSAVLTNNEQFFGPGTRLTVL.

V and J are TRBV3-1 (or the pseudogene TRBV3-2) and TRBJ2-7; tentatively, D is TRBD1 (7 bases). V lost 1 base, J lost 6 bases, and 13 bases lay in between. The CDR3 totals 14 residues. The germline CDR1 and CDR2 sequences are LGHDT and YNNKEL (reference sequence). Here the CDR3 DNA reads TGTGCCAGCAGCCAAGGTGGAGGGGGCGGCGAGCAGTACTTC. This translates into CASSQGGGGGEQYF.

V gene TRBV5-1 combines with J gene TRBJ2-5; TRBD1 matches at 10 bases. V was pared by 6 bases and J by 3 bases, with 5 bases of the junction left unmatched. The CDR3 is made up of 14 amino acids. Germline V gene data show CDR1 as SGHRS and CDR2 as YFSETQ. The CDR3 loop reads CASNGQGGKETQYF. In nucleotides, the CDR3 is TGCGCCAGCAATGGACAGGGGGGAAAAGAGACCCAGTACTTC. Full variable domain (missing parts from reference TRBV5-1 and TRBJ2-5): KAGVTQTPRYLIKTRGQQVTLSCSPISGHRSVSWYQQTPGQGLQFLFEYFSETQRNKGNFPGRFSGRQFSNSRSEMNVSTLELGDSALYLCASNGQGGKETQYFGPGTRLLVL.

The J gene is TRBJ1-2, the V gene TRBV7-9; TRBD1 agrees at 8 bases. V lost 5 bases, J lost 3 bases, and 8 bases stayed unmatched. The CDR3 sequence is 15 residues long. Germline loops: CDR1 SEHNR, CDR2 FQNEAQ (reference sequence). CDR3 nucleotides: TGTGCCAGCAGCCTCTCCTTGGACAGGGACTATGGCTACACCTTC. Translation: CASSLSLDRDYGYTF.

The chain is built from TRBV29-1 and TRBJ1-5, with D unresolved. Trimming cost V 4 bases and J 0 bases, with 10 bases left between them. Germline V gene data show CDR1 as SQVTM and CDR2 as ANQGSEA. This CDR3 has 14 residues. The CDR3 region has the DNA TGCAGCGTTGGAGAGGCTTATAGCAATCAGCCCCAGCATTTT. The encoded protein is CSVGEAYSNQPQHF.

The chain carries TRBV7-3 and TRBJ1-3; weak D call: TRBD1 (6 bases). Between the trimmed V and J ends, which lost 2 bases and 4 bases, there was a span of 9 bases. Germline CDR1 SGHTA, CDR2 FQGTGA. The CDR3 consists of 14 residues. The CDR3 DNA follows: TGTGCCAGCAGCTTAGCGGGGGGCGGAAACACCATATATTTT. Its translation is CASSLAGGGNTIYF. Full variable domain (outside the CDR3, taken from reference TRBV7-3 and TRBJ1-3): GAGVSQTPSNKVTEKGKYVELRCDPISGHTALYWYRQSLGQGPEFLIYFQGTGAADDSGLPNDRFFAVRPEGSVSTLKIQRTERGDSAVYLCASSLAGGGNTIYFGEGSWLTVV.

The chain uses TRBV6-5 and TRBJ1-2; a possible D gene is TRBD1 (5 bases). The CDR3 loop spans 13 amino acids. The germline V gene encodes CDR1 MNHEY and CDR2 SVGAGI. The V and J ends lost 8 bases and 3 bases respectively, with 13 bases between them. Written as DNA, the CDR3 is TGTGCCAGCCATAAGGGGCAGGACTATGGCTACACCTTC. Its translation: CASHKGQDYGYTF.

The genes are TRBV6-2 or TRBV6-3 and TRBJ1-2, with D maybe TRBD1 (5 bases). V was clipped by 2 bases and J by 0 bases, with 10 bases between them. The CDR3 runs 15 residues. CDR1 is MNHEY, CDR2 SVGEGT, per germline. Here the CDR3 DNA reads TGTGCCAGCAGTTACGGGACGGGAGCTAACTATGGCTACACCTTC. It encodes CASSYGTGANYGYTF.

V usage is TRBV29-1 and J usage is TRBJ2-2; 9 positions match TRBD2. CDR1 and CDR2 (germline): SQVTM, ANQGSEA. Trimming at V came to 6 bases and at J to 4 bases, leaving 9 bases not matched to a gene. The CDR3 totals 15 residues. CDR3 sequence (DNA): TGCAGCGTGCGGACTAGCGAGAAGCCCACCGGGGAGCTGTTTTTT. This encodes CSVRTSEKPTGELFF.